These 5 T cell receptor beta chains originate from one sample sequenced in a study of neurological immune-mediated disorders. TCRdb reprocessed the 5' RACE reads with MiXCR, giving one entry per CDR3 protein. In the table there are under 60,000 distinct CDR3 sequences, 16% of which are singletons. Specimen: PBMCs. These receptors came from a man aged 55 to 70 in good health.

This clonotype was seen ten or more times. This chain joins TRBV13 and TRBJ2-1, with 11 bases fitting TRBD2. Germline V CDR1 and CDR2: PRHDT, FYEKMQ (reference sequence). Trimming took 6 bases from V and 6 from J; bases not matched to a gene: 10. This CDR3 region has 16 residues. The CDR3 coding sequence is TGTGCCAGCAGTTCACGACTAGCGGGGACCGGCAATGAGCAGTTCTTC. This gives the protein CASSSRLAGTGNEQFF.

In its sample, this clonotype was seen once. A much larger clone lies one base from this, so it may be a read error. The genes are TRBV7-8 and TRBJ1-2, with D possibly being TRBD1 (5 bases). Germline values: CDR1 SGHVS, CDR2 FQNEAQ. Trimming took off 3 bases at V and 6 bases at J, with 17 bases between the two ends. The CDR3 contains 15 residues. This CDR3 is CASSLGTLNSHGYTF. CDR3 sequence (DNA): TGTGCCAGCAGCTTGGGGACGCTGAACTCCCATGGCTACACCTTC.

This clonotype was seen repeatedly, ten times or more. The CDR3, as DNA: TGTGCCAGCAGAAACGATGTTCGAAAGCACAATGAGCAGTTCTTC. It codes for CASRNDVRKHNEQFF. J is TRBJ2-1 and V is TRBV6-2 or TRBV6-3; D ambiguous. The germline V gene has CDR1 MNHEY and CDR2 SVGEGT. V was trimmed by 6 bases and J by 5 bases, leaving 17 bases between them. This CDR3 is built from 15 residues.

This clonotype has at least ten counts. This rearrangement joins TRBV5-1 to TRBJ1-1; perhaps TRBD1 as D (5 bases). The CDR3 runs to 15 residues. Germline lookup yields CDR1 SGHRS and CDR2 YFSETQ. Trimming left V 4 bases short and J 5 bases short, with 18 bases between. CDR3 sequence: CASSPAGGGRTEAFF. CDR3 in DNA: TGCGCCAGCAGCCCTGCCGGGGGGGGGAGGACTGAAGCTTTCTTT.

This clonotype was detected many times. The gene calls are TRBV27 and TRBJ2-1; D is unclear. Trimming cost V 4 bases and J 7 bases, with 11 bases left between them. The CDR3 runs to 13 residues. The germline gives CDR1 MNHEY, CDR2 SMNVEV (reference sequence). In DNA, the CDR3 is TGTGCCAGCAGTTACGCAAAGGGTAATGAGCAGTTCTTC. This translates into CASSYAKGNEQFF.